This T cell receptor (beta chain) was sequenced for a study of blood T cell repertoires in COVID-19. The method was immunoSEQ multiplex PCR; TCRdb's version includes in-frame clones alone and lacks a portion of them. In the table there are 110,000 to 150,000 clones, around 80% of which are singletons. CDR3 length: 11 amino acids. Germline CDR1 and CDR2: GTSNPN and SVGIG (reference sequence). Trimming cost V 1 base and J 5 bases, with 5 bases left between them. This sequence joins TRBV30 and TRBJ1-2; D is unresolved. Sequenced sample: PBMCs or T cells enriched from blood (not recorded which). This clonotype was sampled from a young woman who had been exposed to COVID-19. CDR3 sequence reads: CAWSAGYGYTF. As DNA, the CDR3 is TGTGCCTGGAGTGCAGGATATGGCTACACCTTC.